This T cell receptor beta chain was retrieved from a study of blood T cells in healthy people across ages. Then a second PCR, running roughly 7 to 11 cycles, was carried out with a sample-barcoded 5' primer and a J-beta primer mix. A single record per CDR3 protein comes from TCRdb applying MiXCR to the 5' RACE reads. The table includes about 1 million distinct CDR3 sequences, 45% detected once. The donors, healthy Caucasians from Russia, were aged roughly 6 to 90. The TCR originated in a woman aged 60-70 years in good health. The sequencing sample was made of blood.

The chain's CDR3 is CASSPASGNSYNEQFF. The CDR3 DNA is TGCGCCAGCAGCCCCGCGAGCGGGAACTCCTACAATGAGCAGTTCTTC. The rearrangement uses TRBV5-1 and TRBJ2-1; TRBD2 matches 7 bases. Looked up from germline, CDR1 is SGHRS and CDR2 is YFSETQ. The CDR3 is made up of 16 amino acids. Unmatched junction bases numbered 7, after V lost 4 bases and J lost 0 bases.